This entry lists 15 T cell receptor beta chains sequenced from one sample in a study of identical twins. In TCRdb, the 5' RACE reads were re-called with MiXCR into one record per CDR3 protein. This table has under 900,000 distinct CDR3 sequences, around a sixth appearing once. Another study also made use of these data, one on T cells expressing NK-cell markers.

Sequencing was done on a sample of PBMCs. The receptors come from a woman aged 18 to 35 in good health.

This clonotype was observed at least ten times. This chain connects TRBV12-3 or TRBV12-4 to TRBJ2-2; 9 nucleotides align to TRBD1. The CDR3 covers 15 residues. The V segment lost 5 bases and the J segment 0 bases; nucleotides outside the gene matches: 1. This CDR3 reads CASSTGGANTGELFF. The CDR3 bases are TGTGCCAGCAGTACAGGGGGCGCGAACACCGGGGAGCTGTTTTTT.

This clonotype was seen more than once but under ten times. In DNA, the CDR3 is TGTGCCAGCTGGGGTCCTAACTATGGCTACACCTTC. Translating it yields CASWGPNYGYTF. The J gene is TRBJ1-2, the V gene TRBV12-3 or TRBV12-4; D call uncertain. There are 12 residues in the CDR3. Trimming stripped 8 bases from V and 0 bases from J, with 7 bases between.

The V gene is TRBV21-1, the J gene TRBJ2-7. TRBV21-1 constitutes a pseudogene. The CDR3 extends over 15 amino acids. The CDR3 coding sequence is TGTGCCAGCAGCCTGCTGGACGGAGTCTCCTACGAGCAGTACTTC. This encodes CASSLLDGVSYEQYF.

This clonotype showed up just a few times. V and J are TRBV7-2 and TRBJ2-3; perhaps TRBD1 as D (6 bases). CDR1 is SGHTA, CDR2 FQGNSA, per germline. The CDR3 is 15 amino acids. The ends were cut back, 5 bases at V and 5 bases at J, with 17 bases in the middle. CDR3 protein: CASSLGANWGDTQYF. CDR3 nucleotide sequence: TGTGCCAGCAGCCTGGGGGCGAATTGGGGAGATACGCAGTATTTT.

The chain employs TRBV11-2 and TRBJ2-2, with TRBD2 matching 8 bases. The germline V gene encodes CDR1 SGHAT and CDR2 FQNNGV. The CDR3 extends over 21 amino acids. After removal of 0 bases from V and 0 bases from J, the junction contained 15 bases not matched to a gene. The CDR3 DNA reads TGTGCCAGCAGCTTAGACCGACGGGGAAAGAATAGCGGGGCGAACACCGGGGAGCTGTTTTTT. It yields the protein CASSLDRRGKNSGANTGELFF.

This clonotype showed up just a few times. V gene TRBV5-1 combines with J gene TRBJ1-1; possibly TRBD1 for D (5 bases). The ends were cut back, 0 bases at V and 10 bases at J, with 10 bases in the middle. Germline V gene data show CDR1 as SGHRS and CDR2 as YFSETQ. The CDR3 consists of 12 residues. The CDR3 loop reads CASSLGGETAFF. The CDR3 DNA is TGCGCCAGCAGCTTGGGGGGCGAGACAGCTTTCTTT.

This chain uses TRBV6-1 with TRBJ2-1, with 8 bases aligning to TRBD2. Germline values: CDR1 MNHNS, CDR2 SASEGT. Germline trimming cut 8 bases from V and 10 bases from J; bases unmatched to any gene: 16. The CDR3 loop spans 15 amino acids. The CDR3 here is CASEGLTSGGWEQFF. CDR3 DNA: TGTGCCAGCGAAGGTTTAACTAGCGGAGGGTGGGAGCAGTTCTTC.

In its sample, this clonotype was seen a few times. The V call is TRBV7-6, the J call TRBJ1-1, with a weak D call TRBD1 (6 bases). Germline V gene lookup returns CDR1 SGHVS and CDR2 FNYEAQ. The CDR3 extends over 18 amino acids. V dropped 5 bases and J dropped 0 bases, with 22 bases sitting between them. This CDR3 reads CASSRGSGTSRMNTEAFF. The CDR3, as DNA: TGTGCCAGCAGCCGAGGGTCGGGGACAAGCAGAATGAACACTGAAGCTTTCTTT.

This clonotype was detected many times. The V gene is TRBV12-3 or TRBV12-4, the J gene TRBJ2-7; a possible D gene is TRBD2 (6 bases). Trimming pared 6 bases from V and 0 bases from J, leaving 9 bases between. The CDR3 contains 13 residues. The CDR3 sequence is CASSFGSSYEQYF. CDR3 nucleotide sequence: TGTGCCAGCAGCTTCGGGAGCTCCTACGAGCAGTACTTC.

This chain uses TRBV30 with TRBJ2-7, with a possible D match to TRBD2 (5 bases). CDR3 length: 14 amino acids. V gave up 0 bases and J gave up 2 bases, with 11 bases separating them. CDR1 GTSNPN and CDR2 SVGIG come from the germline V gene (reference sequence). CDR3 bases: TGTGCCTGGAGTGTAGCCGGGATGACCTACGAGCAGTACTTC. This encodes CAWSVAGMTYEQYF.

This sequence joins TRBV25-1 and TRBJ1-1; D is undetermined. The CDR3 contains 12 residues. Between the trimmed V and J ends, which lost 1 base and 10 bases, there was a span of 10 bases. Germline V gene lookup returns CDR1 MGHDK and CDR2 SYGVNS. In nucleotides, the CDR3 is TGTGCCAGCAGTGAATCAGGCCGAATAGCTTTCTTT. Amino acids: CASSESGRIAFF.

This clonotype was counted a single time. V is TRBV29-1 and J is TRBJ1-2; weak D call: TRBD1 (6 bases). This CDR3 is 13 amino acids long. The V end lost 3 bases, the J end lost 5 bases, and 13 bases lay between the germline ends. Germline CDR1 SQVTM, CDR2 ANQGSEA. The CDR3 DNA reads as TGCAGCGTTGATTTAGGGACAAGTTATGGCTACACCTTC. Its translation is CSVDLGTSYGYTF.

The chain links TRBV7-9 to TRBJ1-2; D is perhaps TRBD1 (5 bases). The CDR3 loop spans 16 amino acids. Trimming cost V 4 bases and J 2 bases, with 17 bases left between them. Per the germline V gene, CDR1 is SEHNR and CDR2 is FQNEAQ (reference sequence). The CDR3 DNA is TGTGCCAGCAGCTCCCTAAGGGTCAGGGAAAACTATGGCTACACCTTC. Translating it yields CASSSLRVRENYGYTF.

This chain connects TRBV6-5 to TRBJ1-5; D ambiguous. The germline V gene has CDR1 MNHEY and CDR2 SVGAGI. V gave up 2 bases and J gave up 4 bases, with 12 bases separating them. The CDR3 spans 15 residues. The CDR3 bases are TGTGCCAGCAGTTACAGGGCAGGTTGGAATCAGCCCCAGCATTTT. This encodes CASSYRAGWNQPQHF.

The rearrangement joins TRBV6-5 to TRBJ2-7; 8 positions match TRBD1. V gave up 4 bases and J gave up 6 bases; unmatched junction bases: 8. Germline CDR1 reads MNHEY; CDR2 reads SVGAGI. The CDR3 is 14 amino acids. CDR3 nucleotides: TGTGCCAGCAGTTGGCGGGACAGGATCCCCGAGCAGTACTTC. This codes for CASSWRDRIPEQYF.